This T cell receptor beta chain was retrieved from a study of blood T cell repertoires in COVID-19. In the study overall: The samples span acute and convalescent COVID-19 from the United States, Italy and Spain. PBMCs, B-cell-depleted T cells, or T cells were the source of the cDNA or gDNA that made up the material.

Original processing notes: Reference gene primer amplification in the assay estimated nucleated cell counts. Produced via immunoSEQ multiplex PCR; TCRdb's table is partial and in-frame only. That table gives V, J and clone size, and the DNA gave D and trimming. The sample records some 250,000 clones, around 80% being singletons. Looked up from germline, CDR1 is KGHDR and CDR2 is SFDVKD. This CDR3 has 16 amino acids. With 4 bases clipped from V and 10 bases from J, the junction kept 10 bases outside the gene matches. The sequencing input was peripheral blood. The receptor's source is a man aged 60 to 69 with acute or convalescent COVID-19. This chain joins TRBV24-1 and TRBJ1-6; TRBD1 matches at 9 bases. CDR3 bases: TGTGCCACCAGTGACCCCCGACAGGGGGAACGCTCACCCCTCCACTTT. Amino acids: CATSDPRQGERSPLHF.